This TCR beta chain was documented in a study of early T cells in non-severe SARS-CoV-2 infection. This clonotype has only a few counts. Deletions cut 4 bases from V and 5 bases from J, with 20 bases between. Germline CDR1 LGHNA, CDR2 YNFKEQ. The CDR3 has 16 residues. As part of library construction, unique molecular identifiers were attached to individual cDNA molecules. A single record per CDR3 protein comes from TCRdb applying MiXCR to the 5' RACE reads. The sample has tens of thousands of distinct CDR3 sequences, approximately 10% seen once; the top ten hold about 3.8%. The receptor was derived from an adult who was a healthcare worker with PCR-confirmed SARS-CoV-2 infection or an uninfected control (not recorded which). The starting material was whole blood, obtained at baseline. The chain links TRBV4-2 to TRBJ2-5, with D maybe TRBD1 (6 bases). CDR3 sequence (DNA): TGTGCCAGCAGCCTATTTACGGTGGGGGCTGCTGAGACCCAGTACTTC. Translated, it gives CASSLFTVGAAETQYF.